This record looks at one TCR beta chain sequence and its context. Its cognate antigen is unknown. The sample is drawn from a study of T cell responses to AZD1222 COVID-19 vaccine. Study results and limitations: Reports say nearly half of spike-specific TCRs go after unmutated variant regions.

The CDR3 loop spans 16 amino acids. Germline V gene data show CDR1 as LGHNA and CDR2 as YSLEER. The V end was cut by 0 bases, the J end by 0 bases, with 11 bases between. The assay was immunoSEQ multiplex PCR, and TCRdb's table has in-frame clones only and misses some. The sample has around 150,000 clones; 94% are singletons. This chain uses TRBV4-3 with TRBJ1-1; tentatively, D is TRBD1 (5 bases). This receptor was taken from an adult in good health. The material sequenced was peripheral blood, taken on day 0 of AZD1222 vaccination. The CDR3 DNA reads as TGCGCCAGCAGCCAAGATGGTAACAGGATGAACACTGAAGCTTTCTTT. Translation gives CASSQDGNRMNTEAFF.